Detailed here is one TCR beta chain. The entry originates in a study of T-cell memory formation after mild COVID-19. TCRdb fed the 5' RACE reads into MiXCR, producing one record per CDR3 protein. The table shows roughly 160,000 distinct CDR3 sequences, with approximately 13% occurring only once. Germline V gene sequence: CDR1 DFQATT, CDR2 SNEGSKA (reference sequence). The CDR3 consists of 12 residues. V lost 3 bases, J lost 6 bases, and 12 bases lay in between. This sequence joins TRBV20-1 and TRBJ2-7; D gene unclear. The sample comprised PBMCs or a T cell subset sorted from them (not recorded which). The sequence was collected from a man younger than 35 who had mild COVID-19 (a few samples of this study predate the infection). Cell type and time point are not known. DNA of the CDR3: TGCAGTGCTAGTTTCCGGCGACGCGAGCAGTACTTC. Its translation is CSASFRRREQYF.